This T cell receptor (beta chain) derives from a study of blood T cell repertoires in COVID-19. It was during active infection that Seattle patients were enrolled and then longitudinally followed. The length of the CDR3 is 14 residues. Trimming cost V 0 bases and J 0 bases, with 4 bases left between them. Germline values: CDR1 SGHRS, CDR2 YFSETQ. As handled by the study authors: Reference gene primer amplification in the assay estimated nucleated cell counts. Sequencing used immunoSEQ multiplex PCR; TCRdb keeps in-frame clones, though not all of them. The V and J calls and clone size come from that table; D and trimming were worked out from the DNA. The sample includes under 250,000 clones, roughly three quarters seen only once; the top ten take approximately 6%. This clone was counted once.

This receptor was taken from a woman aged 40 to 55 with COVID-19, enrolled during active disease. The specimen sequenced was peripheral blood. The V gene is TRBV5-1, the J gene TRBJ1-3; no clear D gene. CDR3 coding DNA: TGCGCCAGCAGCTTGGACAGCTCTGGAAACACCATATATTTT. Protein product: CASSLDSSGNTIYF.